Listed below are T cell receptor beta chains from one sample, sequenced in a study of cytomegalovirus exposure and HLA in healthy donors. Profiling relied on immunoSEQ multiplex PCR, and the TCRdb table lists in-frame clones only, not all of them. The data show some 130,000 clones, 65% to 80% seen once. What was sequenced was PBMCs. The receptors originated from a man aged 35-49 years in good health and CMV-seronegative. Each CDR3 is given with its conserved first and last residue.

TRBV11-3	TRBJ2-5	CASSAGTGSYF
TRBV15	TRBJ2-1	CATSRDSGPYNEQFF
TRBV7-9	TRBJ2-7	CSSSFPQAQQYF
TRBV5-1	TRBJ2-3	CASSSLTDSSTDTQYF
TRBV7-2	TRBJ2-7	CASSSSAGLTYEQYF
TRBV6-1	TRBJ2-7	CASSERRGLAGNAYEQYF
TRBV2	TRBJ1-5	CASSGTGEQPQHF
TRBV6-6	TRBJ2-7	CASSYGVTSGGYEQYF
TRBV23-1	TRBJ2-3	CASSQSKGTGDLDTQYF
TRBV30	TRBJ1-2	CAWSRAGFGGREYF
TRBV13	TRBJ2-3	CASSLKAGPSTDTQYF
TRBV5-1	TRBJ2-2	CASSLAPTGVGELFF
TRBV6-6	TRBJ2-2	CASSDSGVGGELFF
TRBV2	TRBJ2-1	CASWRGAYNEQFF
TRBV7-3	TRBJ2-1	CASSPTGLAGSLGAYNEQFF
TRBV11-3	TRBJ2-3	CASSLDPSSDTQYF
TRBV19	TRBJ1-1	CASSMGQMNTEAFF
TRBV7-9	TRBJ2-5	CASSLVQGVGTQYF
TRBV6-1	TRBJ1-4	CASKNSGLSGEKLFF
TRBV21-1	TRBJ1-2	CASEQPKYYGYTF
TRBV9	TRBJ2-6	CASSVARGGGSGANVLTF
TRBV19	TRBJ1-5	CASSDRQGYQPQHF
TRBV6-5	TRBJ2-5	CASSYGTGVQETQYF
TRBV30	TRBJ2-6	CAWSEWGTVSANVLTF
TRBV18	TRBJ2-2	CASSPPESTGELFF
TRBV7-9	TRBJ2-7	CASSLGAAGGYYEQYF
TRBV5-1	TRBJ1-2	CASSYQSANYGYTF
TRBV18	TRBJ2-2	CASSPADTGELFF
TRBV5-4	TRBJ2-3	CASRTGTTTDTQYF
TRBV11-2	TRBJ1-5	CASSQDSSNQPQHF
TRBV4-3	TRBJ1-6	CASSQDYGTADRRPLHF
TRBV5-1	TRBJ2-7	CASSFSSSYEQYF
TRBV10-1	TRBJ1-5	CASSEGGTGDEDQPQHF
TRBV29-1	TRBJ2-3	CSGSGQGTDTQYF
TRBV30	TRBJ1-1	CAWSVQRETEAFF
TRBV7-3	TRBJ2-1	CASSWSGGEEQFF
TRBV5-1	TRBJ1-1	CASSGIINTGQQNTEAFF
TRBV29-1	TRBJ2-5	CSVERGSTNQETQYF
TRBV6-1	TRBJ2-7	CASSDPGQGPYEQYF
TRBV11-2	TRBJ2-2	CASSLGLRGTGELFF
TRBV4-3	TRBJ2-7	CASSQELTGPYEQYF
TRBV5-8	TRBJ1-5	CASSEGTGVQPQHF
TRBV7-6	TRBJ2-6	CASSPRGGTSGANVLTF
TRBV19	TRBJ1-1	CASSLKQGAGTEAFF
TRBV19	TRBJ2-1	CASSRGTGGVNEQFF
TRBV27	TRBJ2-1	CASSFSGTSFSNEQFF
TRBV5-4	TRBJ1-2	CASSTQQGNYGYTF
TRBV28	TRBJ1-1	CASRNRFMNTEAFF
TRBV6-5	TRBJ2-7	CASSYSNREGEQYF
TRBV4-1	TRBJ1-2	CASSQDFDPPNAYGYTF
TRBV6-6	TRBJ1-2	CASRQPGQNIYGYTF
TRBV5-6	TRBJ1-6	CASSSDAGGPNSPLHF
TRBV10-3	TRBJ2-7	CAISAGQDLSEQYF
TRBV4-3	TRBJ1-1	CASSQDSISRGQSEAFF